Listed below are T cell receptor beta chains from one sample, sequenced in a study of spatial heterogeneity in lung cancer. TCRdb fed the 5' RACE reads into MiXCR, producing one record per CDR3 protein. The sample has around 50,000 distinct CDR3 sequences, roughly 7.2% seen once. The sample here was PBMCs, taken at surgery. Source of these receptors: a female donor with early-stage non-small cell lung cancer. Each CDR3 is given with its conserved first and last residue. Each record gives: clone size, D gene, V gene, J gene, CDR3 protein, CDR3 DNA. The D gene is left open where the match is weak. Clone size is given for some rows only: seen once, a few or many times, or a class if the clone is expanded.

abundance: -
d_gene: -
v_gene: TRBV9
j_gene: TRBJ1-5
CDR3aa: CASSAGHSNQPQHF
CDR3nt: TGTGCCAGCAGCGCAGGACACTCCAATCAGCCCCAGCATTTT

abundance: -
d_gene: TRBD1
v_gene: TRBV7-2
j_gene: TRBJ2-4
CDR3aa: CASSLTGALAKNIQYF
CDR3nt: TGTGCCAGCAGCTTGACAGGGGCCCTAGCCAAAAACATTCAGTACTTC

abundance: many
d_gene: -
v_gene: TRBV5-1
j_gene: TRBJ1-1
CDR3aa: CASTVEGRNTEAFF
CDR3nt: TGCGCCAGCACCGTGGAGGGACGGAACACTGAAGCTTTCTTT

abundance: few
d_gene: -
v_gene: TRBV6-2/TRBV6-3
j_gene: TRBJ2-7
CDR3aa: CASSYDRLSFYEQYF
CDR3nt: TGTGCCAGCAGTTACGACAGGTTAAGCTTTTACGAGCAGTACTTC

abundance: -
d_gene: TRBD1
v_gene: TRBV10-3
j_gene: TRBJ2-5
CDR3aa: CAISTGTGAETQYF
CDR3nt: TGTGCCATCAGCACTGGCACAGGGGCAGAGACCCAGTACTTC

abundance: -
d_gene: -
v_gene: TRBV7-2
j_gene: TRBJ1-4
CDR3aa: CASSLFGPREKLFF
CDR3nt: TGTGCCAGCAGCTTATTCGGACCGCGCGAAAAACTGTTTTTT

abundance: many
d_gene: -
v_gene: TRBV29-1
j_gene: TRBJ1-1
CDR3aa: CSVYTMPGTEAFF
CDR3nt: TGCAGCGTTTATACAATGCCTGGCACTGAAGCTTTCTTT

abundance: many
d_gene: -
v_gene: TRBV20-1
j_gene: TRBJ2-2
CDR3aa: CSASVQGTTGELFF
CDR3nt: TGCAGTGCTTCTGTGCAGGGGACCACCGGGGAGCTGTTTTTT

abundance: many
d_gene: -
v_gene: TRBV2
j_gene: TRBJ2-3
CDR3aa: CASEDMGADTQYF
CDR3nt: TGTGCCAGCGAGGATATGGGCGCAGATACGCAGTATTTT

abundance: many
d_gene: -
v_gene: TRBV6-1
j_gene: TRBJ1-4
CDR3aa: CASSDLYGANEKLFF
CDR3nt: TGTGCCAGCAGTGATCTGTACGGGGCTAATGAAAAACTGTTTTTT

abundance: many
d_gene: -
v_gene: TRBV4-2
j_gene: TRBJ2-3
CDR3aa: CASSHNTDTQYF
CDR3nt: TGTGCCAGCAGCCACAACACAGATACGCAGTATTTT

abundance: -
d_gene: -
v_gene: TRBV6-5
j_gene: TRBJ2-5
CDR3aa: CASSQSRARQETQYF
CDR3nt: TGTGCCAGCAGTCAAAGCAGGGCTCGACAAGAGACCCAGTACTTC

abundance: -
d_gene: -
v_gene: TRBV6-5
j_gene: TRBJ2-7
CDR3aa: CASRLLGNYEQYF
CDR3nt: TGTGCCAGCAGGCTACTTGGGAACTACGAGCAGTACTTC

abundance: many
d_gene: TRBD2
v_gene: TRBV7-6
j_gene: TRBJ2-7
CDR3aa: CASSPGGIEQYF
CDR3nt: TGTGCCAGCAGCCCCGGGGGGATCGAGCAGTACTTC

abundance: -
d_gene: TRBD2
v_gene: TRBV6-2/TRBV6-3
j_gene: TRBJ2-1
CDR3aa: CASSLSGGAVEQFF
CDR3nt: TGTGCCAGCAGTCTTAGCGGGGGGGCCGTTGAGCAGTTCTTC

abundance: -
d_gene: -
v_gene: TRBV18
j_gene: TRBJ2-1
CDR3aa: CASSPSGSHNEQFF
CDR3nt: TGTGCCAGCTCACCGTCAGGGAGCCACAATGAGCAGTTCTTC

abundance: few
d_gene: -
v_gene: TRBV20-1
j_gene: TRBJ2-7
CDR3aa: CSAGLASYEQYF
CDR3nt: TGCAGTGCAGGCCTAGCTTCCTACGAGCAGTACTTC

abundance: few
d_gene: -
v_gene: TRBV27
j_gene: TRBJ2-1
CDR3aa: CASSQGGGEQFF
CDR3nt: TGTGCCAGCAGCCAGGGGGGGGGTGAGCAGTTCTTC

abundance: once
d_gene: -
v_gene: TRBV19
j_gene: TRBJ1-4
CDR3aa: CASSVGQFGGGSSEKLFF
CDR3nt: TGTGCCAGTAGTGTCGGACAGTTTGGCGGGGGTTCGAGCGAAAAACTGTTTTTT

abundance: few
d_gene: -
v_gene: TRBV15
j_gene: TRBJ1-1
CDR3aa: CATSRGGRVIAEAFF
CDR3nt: TGTGCCACCAGCAGAGGAGGCAGGGTTATCGCTGAAGCTTTCTTT

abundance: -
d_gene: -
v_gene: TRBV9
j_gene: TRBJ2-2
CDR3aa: CASSVLQGGTGELFF
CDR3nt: TGTGCCAGCAGCGTACTACAGGGTGGAACCGGGGAGCTGTTTTTT

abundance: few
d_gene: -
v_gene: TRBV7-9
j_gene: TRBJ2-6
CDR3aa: CASSLVQGSTGANVLTF
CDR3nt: TGTGCCAGCAGCTTAGTCCAGGGAAGCACTGGGGCCAACGTCCTGACTTTC

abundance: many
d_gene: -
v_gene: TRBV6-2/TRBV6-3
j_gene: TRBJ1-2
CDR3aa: CASSRDGQNYGYTF
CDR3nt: TGTGCCAGCAGCCGGGATGGACAAAACTATGGCTACACCTTC

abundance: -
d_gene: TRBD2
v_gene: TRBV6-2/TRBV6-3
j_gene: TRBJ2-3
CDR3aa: CASSYSRGEPRAGGKTDF
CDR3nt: TGTGCCAGCAGTTACTCGCGGGGGGAGCCGCGAGCGGGGGGAAAAACGGATTTT

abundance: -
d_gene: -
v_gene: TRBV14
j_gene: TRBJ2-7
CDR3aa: CASSQVTGLVYEQYF
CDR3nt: TGTGCCAGCAGCCAAGTAACGGGCTTAGTGTACGAGCAGTACTTC

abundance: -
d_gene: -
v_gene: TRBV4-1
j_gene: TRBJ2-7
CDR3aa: CASSQEAQTNYEQYF
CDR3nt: TGCGCCAGCAGCCAAGAAGCACAGACGAACTACGAGCAGTACTTC

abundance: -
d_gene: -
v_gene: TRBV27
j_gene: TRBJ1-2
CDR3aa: CASSFAGGVLMGYGYTF
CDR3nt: TGTGCCAGCAGTTTTGCCGGGGGCGTCTTAATGGGGTATGGCTACACCTTC

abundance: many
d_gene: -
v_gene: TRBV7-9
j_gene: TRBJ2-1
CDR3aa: CASSQAVEQFF
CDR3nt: TGTGCCAGCAGCCAAGCCGTTGAGCAGTTCTTC

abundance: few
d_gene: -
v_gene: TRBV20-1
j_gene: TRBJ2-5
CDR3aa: CSARGETAETQYF
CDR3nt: TGCAGTGCTAGAGGCGAAACGGCAGAGACCCAGTACTTC

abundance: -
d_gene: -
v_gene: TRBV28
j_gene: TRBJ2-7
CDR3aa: CASRIPVTNEQYF
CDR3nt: TGTGCCAGCAGGATCCCGGTGACGAACGAGCAGTACTTC

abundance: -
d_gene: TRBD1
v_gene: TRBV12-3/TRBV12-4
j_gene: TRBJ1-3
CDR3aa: CASSQQGAGNTIYF
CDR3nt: TGTGCCAGCAGCCAACAGGGGGCTGGAAACACCATATATTTT

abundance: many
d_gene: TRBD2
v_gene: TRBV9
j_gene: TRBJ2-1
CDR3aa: CASSLQAGGPWNEQFF
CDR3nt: TGTGCCAGCAGCCTCCAAGCGGGGGGGCCCTGGAATGAGCAGTTCTTC

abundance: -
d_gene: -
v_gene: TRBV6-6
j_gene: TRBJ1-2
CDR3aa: CASGRTNYGYTF
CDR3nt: TGTGCCAGTGGTCGGACTAACTATGGCTACACCTTC

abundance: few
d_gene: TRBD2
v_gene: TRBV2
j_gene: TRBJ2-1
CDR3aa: CASSPSGGVVNEQFF
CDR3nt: TGTGCCAGCAGTCCTAGCGGGGGGGTCGTAAATGAGCAGTTCTTC

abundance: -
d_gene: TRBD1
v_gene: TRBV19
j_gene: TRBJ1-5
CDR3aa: CASSIEGTGGGQPQHF
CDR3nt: TGTGCCAGTAGTATAGAAGGGACAGGGGGCGGCCAGCCCCAGCATTTT

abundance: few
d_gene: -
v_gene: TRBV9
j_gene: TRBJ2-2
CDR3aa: CASSRRWPGELFF
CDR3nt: TGTGCCAGCAGTCGACGTTGGCCCGGGGAGCTGTTTTTT

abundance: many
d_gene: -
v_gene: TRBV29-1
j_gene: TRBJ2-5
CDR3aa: CSAGTHRSETQYF
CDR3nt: TGCAGCGCCGGGACCCATCGCTCAGAGACCCAGTACTTC

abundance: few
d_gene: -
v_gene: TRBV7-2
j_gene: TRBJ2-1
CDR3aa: CASSLASPREQFF
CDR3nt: TGTGCCAGCAGCTTAGCCTCACCCAGGGAGCAGTTCTTC

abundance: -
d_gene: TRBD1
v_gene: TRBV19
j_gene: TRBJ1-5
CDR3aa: CASSRTGGYQPQHF
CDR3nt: TGTGCCAGTAGTAGGACAGGAGGTTATCAGCCCCAGCATTTT

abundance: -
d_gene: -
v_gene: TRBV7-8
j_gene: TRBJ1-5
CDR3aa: CASSPGTLSNQPQHF
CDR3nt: TGTGCCAGCAGCCCGGGGACACTTAGCAATCAGCCCCAGCATTTT

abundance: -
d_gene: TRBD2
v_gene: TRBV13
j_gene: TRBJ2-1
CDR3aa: CASSSQTSGGEQFF
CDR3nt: TGTGCCAGCAGCTCCCAGACTAGCGGGGGTGAGCAGTTCTTC

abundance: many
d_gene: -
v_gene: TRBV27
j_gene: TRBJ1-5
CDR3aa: CASSAWDSNQPQHF
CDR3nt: TGTGCCAGCAGTGCCTGGGATAGCAATCAGCCCCAGCATTTT